What follows is one T cell receptor beta chain and its context. These data belong to a study of CD8+ T cells in alopecia areata. Reverse transcribed after extraction, RNA yielded cDNA as the sequencing template. Assay used: immunoSEQ multiplex PCR; TCRdb lists only in-frame clones, some missing. The repertoire has 120,000 or so clones, roughly 50% of them found once; the top ten carry roughly a tenth. The source is a human donor with alopecia areata. Sequencing was performed on NKG2D-low CD8+ T cells sorted from blood.

The CDR3 protein is CSVPTRYNEQFF. DNA for the CDR3: TGCAGCGTCCCGACTCGCTACAATGAGCAGTTCTTC. This rearrangement joins TRBV29-1 to TRBJ2-1; D not certain. Trimming removed 6 bases from V and 3 bases from J, with 9 bases in between. The CDR3 length is 12 residues. CDR1 is SQVTM and CDR2 is ANQGSEA in the germline V gene.